Listed below are T cell receptor beta chains from one sample, sequenced in a study of immune cell composition in non-small cell lung cancer. TCRdb's table, derived via immunoSEQ multiplex PCR, lists solely in-frame clones and lacks some. The data contain 11,000 to 15,000 clones, 65% to 85% of them singletons. Material for sequencing was lung tumor tissue. The receptor set was obtained from a human donor with non-small cell lung cancer. Both conserved end residues are part of each CDR3. Fields, in order: J gene, clone size, V gene, D gene, CDR3 protein, CDR3 DNA. D genes are given only for firm matches. Rows may omit the clone size; those that give it use once, few, many or a size class.

j_gene: TRBJ1-2
abundance: NA
v_gene: TRBV29-1
d_gene: NA
CDR3aa: CSVEDDNPFLGYTF
CDR3nt: TGCAGCGTTGAAGATGACAACCCGTTCTTGGGCTACACCTTC

j_gene: TRBJ1-6
abundance: NA
v_gene: TRBV6-5
d_gene: NA
CDR3aa: CASSIQGNSPLHF
CDR3nt: TGTGCCAGCAGTATTCAGGGGAATTCACCCCTCCACTTT

j_gene: TRBJ2-7
abundance: once
v_gene: TRBV7-9
d_gene: NA
CDR3aa: CASSLELAGTYEQYF
CDR3nt: TGTGCCAGCAGCTTAGAACTCGCGGGGACCTACGAGCAGTACTTC

j_gene: TRBJ2-1
abundance: NA
v_gene: TRBV11-2
d_gene: NA
CDR3aa: CASMTGVRNEQFF
CDR3nt: TGTGCCAGCATGACGGGAGTGCGGAATGAGCAGTTCTTC

j_gene: TRBJ2-7
abundance: NA
v_gene: TRBV5-1
d_gene: NA
CDR3aa: CASTNGVSSYEQYF
CDR3nt: TGCGCCAGCACTAACGGCGTGAGCTCCTACGAGCAGTACTTC

j_gene: TRBJ2-3
abundance: NA
v_gene: TRBV28
d_gene: TRBD2
CDR3aa: CASSLFVGGDRPDTQYF
CDR3nt: TGTGCCAGCAGTTTATTCGTCGGGGGGGATAGGCCAGATACGCAGTATTTT

j_gene: TRBJ2-1
abundance: NA
v_gene: TRBV19
d_gene: TRBD2
CDR3aa: CASSIETSGNNEQFF
CDR3nt: TGTGCCAGTAGTATAGAGACTAGCGGGAACAATGAGCAGTTCTTC

j_gene: TRBJ2-5
abundance: NA
v_gene: TRBV5-6
d_gene: TRBD2
CDR3aa: CASRKVGRAEETQYF
CDR3nt: TGTGCCAGCAGGAAGGTGGGGAGGGCCGAAGAGACCCAGTACTTC

j_gene: TRBJ2-1
abundance: NA
v_gene: TRBV4-2
d_gene: TRBD2
CDR3aa: CASSGGRGGSYNEQFF
CDR3nt: TGTGCCAGCAGCGGAGGGCGGGGGGGGTCCTACAATGAGCAGTTCTTC

j_gene: TRBJ2-1
abundance: NA
v_gene: TRBV19
d_gene: TRBD2
CDR3aa: CATQGHTSGRVRYNEQFF
CDR3nt: TGTGCCACCCAGGGGCATACTAGCGGGAGGGTCAGATACAATGAGCAGTTCTTC

j_gene: TRBJ1-4
abundance: NA
v_gene: TRBV5-6
d_gene: NA
CDR3aa: CASSLGFARTNEKLFF
CDR3nt: TGTGCCAGCAGCTTGGGGTTTGCGAGGACTAATGAAAAACTGTTTTTT

j_gene: TRBJ2-1
abundance: NA
v_gene: TRBV5-1
d_gene: TRBD2
CDR3aa: CASYTLLAGKNEQFF
CDR3nt: TGCGCCAGCTATACGCTGCTAGCGGGAAAGAATGAGCAGTTCTTC

j_gene: TRBJ2-1
abundance: NA
v_gene: TRBV28
d_gene: TRBD2
CDR3aa: CASSPRRLAEKQFF
CDR3nt: TGTGCCAGCAGTCCACGGAGGCTAGCGGAAAAGCAGTTCTTC

j_gene: TRBJ2-5
abundance: once
v_gene: TRBV15
d_gene: NA
CDR3aa: CATRGFTETQYF
CDR3nt: TGTGCCACCAGGGGGTTTACGGAGACCCAGTACTTC

j_gene: TRBJ2-3
abundance: NA
v_gene: TRBV6-4
d_gene: TRBD2
CDR3aa: CASSPTSDTDTQYF
CDR3nt: TGTGCCAGCAGTCCAACTAGCGACACAGATACGCAGTATTTT

j_gene: TRBJ1-4
abundance: NA
v_gene: TRBV4-1
d_gene: TRBD1
CDR3aa: CASSQTPGTGDEKLFF
CDR3nt: TGCGCCAGCAGCCAGACTCCCGGGACAGGGGATGAAAAACTGTTTTTT

j_gene: TRBJ2-7
abundance: NA
v_gene: TRBV2
d_gene: NA
CDR3aa: CASSEERVDEQYF
CDR3nt: TGTGCCAGCAGTGAAGAACGGGTCGACGAGCAGTACTTC

j_gene: TRBJ2-1
abundance: NA
v_gene: TRBV7-2
d_gene: NA
CDR3aa: CASSLGLGIEMKQFF
CDR3nt: TGTGCCAGCAGCTTAGGTTTGGGGATAGAGATGAAGCAGTTCTTC

j_gene: TRBJ2-2
abundance: NA
v_gene: TRBV11-2
d_gene: NA
CDR3aa: CASTAKYQAGELFF
CDR3nt: TGTGCCAGCACCGCGAAATACCAAGCCGGGGAGCTGTTTTTT

j_gene: TRBJ1-1
abundance: NA
v_gene: TRBV5-8
d_gene: NA
CDR3aa: CASSWGASNTEAFF
CDR3nt: TGTGCCAGCAGCTGGGGGGCCTCGAACACTGAAGCTTTCTTT

j_gene: TRBJ2-7
abundance: NA
v_gene: TRBV27
d_gene: TRBD2
CDR3aa: CASSPMTSGRFSEQYF
CDR3nt: TGTGCCAGCAGTCCGATGACTAGCGGGAGGTTCTCCGAGCAGTACTTC

j_gene: TRBJ2-1
abundance: once
v_gene: TRBV7-3
d_gene: NA
CDR3aa: CASSLSRDSGTGEQFF
CDR3nt: TGTGCCAGCAGCTTATCGCGGGACTCGGGGACGGGTGAGCAGTTCTTC

j_gene: TRBJ1-4
abundance: NA
v_gene: TRBV27
d_gene: NA
CDR3aa: CASSPIPDGALFF
CDR3nt: TGTGCCAGCAGTCCGATCCCTGACGGGGCCCTGTTTTTT

j_gene: TRBJ2-7
abundance: large
v_gene: TRBV19
d_gene: TRBD1
CDR3aa: CASSLTGGGEQYF
CDR3nt: TGTGCCAGTAGTCTGACAGGGGGGGGAGAGCAGTACTTC

j_gene: TRBJ1-1
abundance: once
v_gene: TRBV28
d_gene: TRBD1
CDR3aa: CASRDRVNTEAFF
CDR3nt: TGTGCCAGCAGAGACAGGGTGAACACTGAAGCTTTCTTT

j_gene: TRBJ2-5
abundance: NA
v_gene: TRBV11-1
d_gene: NA
CDR3aa: CASSTTQRQETQYF
CDR3nt: TGTGCCAGCAGCACGACGCAGCGGCAAGAGACCCAGTACTTC

j_gene: TRBJ2-1
abundance: NA
v_gene: TRBV11-2
d_gene: NA
CDR3aa: CASSSTGEQFF
CDR3nt: TGTGCCAGCAGCTCAACGGGGGAGCAGTTCTTC

j_gene: TRBJ1-1
abundance: few
v_gene: TRBV7-9
d_gene: NA
CDR3aa: CASRIGDGTEAFF
CDR3nt: TGTGCCAGCAGAATCGGGGACGGGACTGAAGCTTTCTTT

j_gene: TRBJ2-1
abundance: few
v_gene: TRBV20-1
d_gene: NA
CDR3aa: CSASFRNEQFF
CDR3nt: TGCAGTGCTAGCTTCCGCAATGAGCAGTTCTTC

j_gene: TRBJ2-7
abundance: NA
v_gene: TRBV7-8
d_gene: NA
CDR3aa: CASSASRASGEQYF
CDR3nt: TGTGCCAGCAGCGCCTCACGGGCCTCGGGGGAGCAGTACTTC

j_gene: TRBJ2-7
abundance: large
v_gene: TRBV4-1
d_gene: TRBD1
CDR3aa: CASSEDRYYEQYF
CDR3nt: TGCGCCAGCAGCGAGGACAGGTACTACGAGCAGTACTTC

j_gene: TRBJ2-7
abundance: NA
v_gene: TRBV5-5
d_gene: TRBD2
CDR3aa: CASSNYGGVPLYEQYF
CDR3nt: TGTGCCAGCAGTAACTACGGGGGGGTCCCCCTCTACGAGCAGTACTTC

j_gene: TRBJ2-7
abundance: NA
v_gene: TRBV9
d_gene: TRBD2
CDR3aa: CASSVAGEVSSEQYF
CDR3nt: TGTGCCAGCAGCGTCGCGGGAGAGGTTTCGAGCGAGCAGTACTTC

j_gene: TRBJ2-2
abundance: NA
v_gene: TRBV12-5
d_gene: TRBD1
CDR3aa: CASGPGQGLEVTGELFF
CDR3nt: TGTGCTAGTGGTCCGGGACAGGGGCTCGAGGTCACCGGGGAGCTGTTTTTT

j_gene: TRBJ2-6
abundance: NA
v_gene: TRBV28
d_gene: NA
CDR3aa: CASSFSPSGANVLTF
CDR3nt: TGTGCCAGCAGTTTTTCTCCCTCTGGGGCCAACGTCCTGACTTTC

j_gene: TRBJ2-5
abundance: NA
v_gene: TRBV5-1
d_gene: NA
CDR3aa: CASSLTPGGAETQYF
CDR3nt: TGCGCCAGCAGCCTCACACCCGGCGGGGCTGAGACCCAGTACTTC

j_gene: TRBJ1-1
abundance: NA
v_gene: TRBV11-3
d_gene: NA
CDR3aa: CASSLSGGNTEAFF
CDR3nt: TGTGCCAGCAGCTTATCAGGAGGGAACACTGAAGCTTTCTTT

j_gene: TRBJ1-6
abundance: NA
v_gene: TRBV25-1
d_gene: NA
CDR3aa: CASNISPLHF
CDR3nt: TGTGCCAGCAATATTTCACCCCTCCACTTT

j_gene: TRBJ1-1
abundance: NA
v_gene: TRBV10-1
d_gene: NA
CDR3aa: CASSESWGAVLFMNTEAFF
CDR3nt: TGCGCCAGCAGTGAGTCGTGGGGCGCGGTTCTTTTTATGAACACTGAAGCTTTCTTT

j_gene: TRBJ2-1
abundance: NA
v_gene: TRBV6-6
d_gene: TRBD2
CDR3aa: CASSTGTSGPYNEQFF
CDR3nt: TGTGCCAGCAGTACCGGGACTAGCGGGCCGTACAATGAGCAGTTCTTC

j_gene: TRBJ2-5
abundance: NA
v_gene: TRBV5-1
d_gene: TRBD2
CDR3aa: CASSGTSGRMETQYF
CDR3nt: TGCGCCAGCAGCGGGACTAGCGGGAGAATGGAGACCCAGTACTTC

j_gene: TRBJ1-5
abundance: few
v_gene: TRBV19
d_gene: NA
CDR3aa: CASTTRAQPQHF
CDR3nt: TGTGCCAGTACTACGCGGGCTCAGCCCCAGCATTTT

j_gene: TRBJ1-5
abundance: once
v_gene: TRBV18
d_gene: NA
CDR3aa: CASSPGGGSGNFNQPQHF
CDR3nt: TGTGCCAGCTCACCAGGGGGCGGGAGCGGGAATTTCAATCAGCCCCAGCATTTT

j_gene: TRBJ1-3
abundance: NA
v_gene: TRBV19
d_gene: NA
CDR3aa: CASSTSGPRGGNTIYF
CDR3nt: TGTGCCAGTAGTACCTCCGGGCCTCGAGGTGGAAACACCATATATTTT

j_gene: TRBJ1-4
abundance: medium-sized
v_gene: TRBV28
d_gene: TRBD1
CDR3aa: CASSSRWTGDEKLFF
CDR3nt: TGTGCCAGCAGTTCCCGCTGGACAGGGGATGAAAAACTGTTTTTT

j_gene: TRBJ2-2
abundance: NA
v_gene: TRBV9
d_gene: NA
CDR3aa: CASSVGASPNTGELFF
CDR3nt: TGTGCCAGCAGCGTAGGGGCTAGTCCGAACACCGGGGAGCTGTTTTTT

j_gene: TRBJ2-1
abundance: NA
v_gene: TRBV14
d_gene: TRBD2
CDR3aa: CASSRELTSGSNEQFF
CDR3nt: TGTGCCAGCAGTCGAGAATTGACTAGCGGGAGTAATGAGCAGTTCTTC

j_gene: TRBJ2-3
abundance: NA
v_gene: TRBV28
d_gene: NA
CDR3aa: CASSYSSGLGTDTQYF
CDR3nt: TGTGCCAGCAGTTACAGTAGCGGCCTTGGAACAGATACGCAGTATTTT

j_gene: TRBJ2-7
abundance: NA
v_gene: TRBV27
d_gene: NA
CDR3aa: CASSEALWDEQYF
CDR3nt: TGTGCCAGCAGTGAAGCCCTTTGGGACGAGCAGTACTTC

j_gene: TRBJ2-1
abundance: NA
v_gene: TRBV7-3
d_gene: NA
CDR3aa: CASKQLPPGNEQFF
CDR3nt: TGTGCCAGCAAACAACTCCCCCCGGGAAATGAGCAGTTCTTC

j_gene: TRBJ1-5
abundance: NA
v_gene: TRBV7-2
d_gene: NA
CDR3aa: CASSPGWDQPQHF
CDR3nt: TGTGCCAGCAGCCCCGGTTGGGATCAGCCCCAGCATTTT

j_gene: TRBJ1-1
abundance: NA
v_gene: TRBV7-9
d_gene: NA
CDR3aa: CASSFYRENTEAFF
CDR3nt: TGTGCCAGCAGCTTTTACAGGGAGAACACTGAAGCTTTCTTT

j_gene: TRBJ2-5
abundance: NA
v_gene: TRBV7-9
d_gene: NA
CDR3aa: CASSLELGETQYF
CDR3nt: TGTGCCAGCAGCTTAGAGCTGGGAGAGACCCAGTACTTC

j_gene: TRBJ2-7
abundance: NA
v_gene: TRBV7-3
d_gene: NA
CDR3aa: CASSLNPSIAYEQYF
CDR3nt: TGTGCCAGCAGCTTAAACCCCTCGATAGCCTACGAGCAGTACTTC